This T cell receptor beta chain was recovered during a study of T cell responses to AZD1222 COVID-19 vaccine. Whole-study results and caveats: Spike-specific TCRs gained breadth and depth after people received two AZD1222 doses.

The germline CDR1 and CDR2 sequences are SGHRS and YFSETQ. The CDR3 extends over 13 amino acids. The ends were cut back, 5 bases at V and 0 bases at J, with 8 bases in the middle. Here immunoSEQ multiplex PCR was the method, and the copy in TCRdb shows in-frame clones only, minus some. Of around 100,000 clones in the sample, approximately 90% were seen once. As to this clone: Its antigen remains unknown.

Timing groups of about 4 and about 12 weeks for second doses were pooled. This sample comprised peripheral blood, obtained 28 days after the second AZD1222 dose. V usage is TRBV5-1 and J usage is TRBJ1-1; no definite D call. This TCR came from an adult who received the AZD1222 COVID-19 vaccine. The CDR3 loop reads CASSLLLNTEAFF. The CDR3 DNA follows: TGCGCCAGCAGTCTTCTCTTGAACACTGAAGCTTTCTTT.